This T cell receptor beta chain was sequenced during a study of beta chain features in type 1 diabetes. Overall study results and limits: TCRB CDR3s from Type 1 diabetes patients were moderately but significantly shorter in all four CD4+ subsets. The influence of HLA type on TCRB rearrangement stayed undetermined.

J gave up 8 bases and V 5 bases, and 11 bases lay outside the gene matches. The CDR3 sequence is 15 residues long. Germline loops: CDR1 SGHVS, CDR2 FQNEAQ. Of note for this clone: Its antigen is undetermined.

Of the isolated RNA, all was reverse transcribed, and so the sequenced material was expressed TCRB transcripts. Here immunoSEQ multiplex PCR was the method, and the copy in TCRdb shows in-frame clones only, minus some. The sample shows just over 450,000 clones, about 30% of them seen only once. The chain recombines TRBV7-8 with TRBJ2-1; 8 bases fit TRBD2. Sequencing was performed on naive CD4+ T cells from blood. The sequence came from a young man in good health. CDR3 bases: TGTGCCAGCAGCCAGGGACTAGGGGTTGGCGATGAGCAGTTCTTC. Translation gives CASSQGLGVGDEQFF.